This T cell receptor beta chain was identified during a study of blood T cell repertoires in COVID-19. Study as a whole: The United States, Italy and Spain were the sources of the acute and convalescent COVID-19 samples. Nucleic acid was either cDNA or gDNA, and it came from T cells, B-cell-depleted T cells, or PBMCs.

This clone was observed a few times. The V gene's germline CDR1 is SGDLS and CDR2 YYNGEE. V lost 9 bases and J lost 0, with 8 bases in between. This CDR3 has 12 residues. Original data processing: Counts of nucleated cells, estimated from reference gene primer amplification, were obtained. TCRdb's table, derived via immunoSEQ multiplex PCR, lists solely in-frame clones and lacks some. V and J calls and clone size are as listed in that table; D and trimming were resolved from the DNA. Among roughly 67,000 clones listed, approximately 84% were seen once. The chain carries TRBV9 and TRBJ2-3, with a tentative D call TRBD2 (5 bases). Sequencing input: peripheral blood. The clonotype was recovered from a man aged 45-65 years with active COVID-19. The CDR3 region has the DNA TGTGCCACCCGGGAAAGCACAGATACGCAGTATTTT. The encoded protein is CATRESTDTQYF.